What follows are 13 T cell receptor beta chains derived from one specimen sequenced in a study of T cell responses to AZD1222 COVID-19 vaccine (dated by TCRdb to 2020 to 2023). The protocol used for the library was the immunoSEQ multiplex PCR assay. TCRdb took over this immuneACCESS table, retaining in-frame rearrangements with V and J assigned. Such tables are incomplete; in checked studies, under half of the missing clones stem from an unresolved V gene, and the remainder is unexplained. The sample yields 180,000 or so clones; around 90% were counted once. Approximately 1.8% of the sample is taken by the ten largest. The time point label, read with the paper, signifies: about 28 days (+/-7) after the second vaccine dose. Sequencing was performed on peripheral blood, taken 28 days after the second AZD1222 dose. The receptors derive from an adult who received the AZD1222 COVID-19 vaccine.

The chain is built from TRBV5-1 and TRBJ2-7; D tentatively fits TRBD1 or TRBD2 (5 bases each). Trimming cost V 5 bases and J 3 bases, with 12 bases left between them. The CDR3 has 13 amino acids. In germline, CDR1 is SGHRS, CDR2 YFSETQ. CDR3 sequence: CASRFGDGYEQYF. In DNA, the CDR3 is TGCGCCAGCAGGTTCGGGGACGGCTACGAGCAGTACTTC.

The V gene is TRBV7-8, the J gene TRBJ2-1; 7 nucleotides match TRBD2. The CDR3 has 13 amino acids. CDR1 and CDR2 (germline): SGHVS, FQNEAQ. V gave up 3 bases and J gave up 5 bases; unmatched junction bases: 1. The CDR3 DNA is TGTGCCAGCAGCTTTGGGGGGGACAATGAGCAGTTCTTC. This sequence encodes CASSFGGDNEQFF.

The chain joins TRBV3-1 (or the pseudogene TRBV3-2) to TRBJ1-5; TRBD1 might be the D (6 bases). This CDR3 is built from 17 residues. The V end was cut by 3 bases, the J end by 0 bases, with 15 bases between. Germline CDR1 is LGHDT and CDR2 is YNNKEL (reference sequence). The CDR3 DNA reads as TGTGCCAGCAGCCACGACCCCCAGGGGTATAGCAATCAGCCCCAGCATTTT. Its translation: CASSHDPQGYSNQPQHF.

This chain joins TRBV7-3 and TRBJ1-1; possibly TRBD1 for D (6 bases). Trimming shortened V by 2 bases and J by 3 bases, and 7 bases separated the two germline ends. Germline CDR1 SGHTA, CDR2 FQGTGA. CDR3 size: 13 residues. Here the CDR3 DNA reads TGTGCCAGCAGCTTATCAGGGGACACTGAAGCTTTCTTT. Translation gives CASSLSGDTEAFF.

The V and J genes are TRBV19 and TRBJ1-1; tentatively, D is TRBD1 (6 bases). The CDR3 contains 14 residues. V was shortened by 7 bases and J by 2 bases, with 14 bases between the two germline ends. The germline CDR1 and CDR2 sequences are LNHDA and SQIVND (reference sequence). DNA of the CDR3: TGTGCCAGTACCTCGGGGGCGTTTAACACTGAAGCTTTCTTT. Its protein product is CASTSGAFNTEAFF.

J is TRBJ2-7 and V is TRBV11-3, with 11 bases that match TRBD2. The CDR3 totals 16 residues. The germline V gene encodes CDR1 SGHNT and CDR2 YENEEA. V was clipped by 5 bases and J by 4 bases; unmatched bases: 10. The CDR3 reads CASSGPTSGSPYEQYF. Here the CDR3 DNA reads TGTGCCAGCAGCGGCCCAACTAGCGGGAGTCCGTACGAGCAGTACTTC.

The chain is built from TRBV7-9 and TRBJ1-1, with unresolved D. This CDR3 comprises 13 residues. From germline, CDR1 is SEHNR and CDR2 FQNEAQ (reference sequence). V lost 0 bases and J 7 bases, leaving 9 bases between the germline ends. The DNA for the CDR3 is TGTGCCAGCAGCTTAGCGGGAAAATTTGAAGCTTTCTTT. Amino acids: CASSLAGKFEAFF.

V is TRBV4-3 and J is TRBJ1-6, with no clear D. Germline CDR1 reads LGHNA; CDR2 reads YSLEER. CDR3 length: 16 amino acids. Trimming shortened V by 3 bases and J by 11 bases, and 20 bases separated the two germline ends. This CDR3 reads CASSQERRWPTPPLHF. The CDR3 bases are TGCGCCAGCAGCCAGGAGAGACGGTGGCCGACCCCACCCCTCCACTTT.

The V call is TRBV9, the J call TRBJ2-1, with 8 bases matching TRBD2. The J segment lost 0 bases and the V segment lost 3 bases, leaving 5 bases of the junction unmatched. From germline, CDR1 is SGDLS and CDR2 YYNGEE. This CDR3 comprises 16 residues. DNA for the CDR3: TGTGCCAGCAGCGCCGTAGCGGGGAGCTCCTACAATGAGCAGTTCTTC. It specifies CASSAVAGSSYNEQFF.

This chain links TRBV9 with TRBJ1-1; D remains unclear. The CDR3 consists of 14 residues. Germline CDR1 is SGDLS and CDR2 is YYNGEE. V was cut by 0 bases and J by 1 base, with 7 bases left in between. The CDR3 nucleotides are TGTGCCAGCAGCGTAGAGGCCGAGAACACTGAAGCTTTCTTT. The encoded protein is CASSVEAENTEAFF.

The table lists this clone with a count of one. CDR3 loop: CASSVAGTGAREQYF. CDR3 in DNA: TGTGCCAGCAGCGTAGCCGGGACAGGGGCTCGGGAGCAGTACTTC. The chain is built from TRBV9 and TRBJ2-7; 10 bases agree with TRBD1. From germline, CDR1 is SGDLS and CDR2 YYNGEE. The ends lost 0 bases at V and 7 bases at J; junction bases unmatched: 7. The CDR3 length is 15 residues. Supplemented by reference TRBV9 and TRBJ2-7, the full variable domain reads DSGVTQTPKHLITATGQRVTLRCSPRSGDLSVYWYQQSLDQGLQFLIQYYNGEERAKGNILERFSAQQFPDLHSELNLSSLELGDSALYFCASSVAGTGAREQYFGPGTRLTVT.

The chain combines TRBV7-9 with TRBJ1-1; D uncertain. Germline CDR1 is SEHNR and CDR2 is FQNEAQ (reference sequence). Deletions cut 5 bases from V and 0 bases from J, with 16 bases between. This CDR3 is 16 amino acids long. CDR3 in amino acids: CASSPITGMVNTEAFF. The CDR3 DNA sequence: TGTGCCAGCAGCCCCATTACGGGAATGGTGAACACTGAAGCTTTCTTT.

This sequence joins TRBV4-1 and TRBJ2-7; a possible D gene is TRBD1 (6 bases). Trimming stripped 2 bases from V and 3 bases from J, with 17 bases between. CDR1 MGHRA and CDR2 YSYEKL come from the germline V gene. The CDR3 extends over 16 amino acids. The CDR3 DNA reads TGCGCCAGCAGCCAACTTCTTACACAGGGACACTACGAGCAGTACTTC. It translates to CASSQLLTQGHYEQYF.